This T cell receptor beta chain originates from a study of T cell changes during pregnancy in multiple sclerosis. Generated by immunoSEQ multiplex PCR, the TCRdb table keeps only in-frame clones and is missing some. The sample records about 83,000 clones, roughly 96% being singletons. Germline CDR1 reads LGHNA; CDR2 reads YSLEER. This CDR3 contains 14 residues. Deletions cut 1 base from V and 4 bases from J, with 10 bases between. The clonotype comes from a female donor with multiple sclerosis, enrolled in a pregnancy study. V gene TRBV4-3 combines with J gene TRBJ2-5, with D maybe TRBD1 (5 bases). The sequencing used peripheral blood, collected in the second trimester of pregnancy. The CDR3 region is CASSQVGAAETQYF. Written as DNA, the CDR3 is TGCGCCAGCAGCCAAGTTGGGGCGGCAGAGACCCAGTACTTC.